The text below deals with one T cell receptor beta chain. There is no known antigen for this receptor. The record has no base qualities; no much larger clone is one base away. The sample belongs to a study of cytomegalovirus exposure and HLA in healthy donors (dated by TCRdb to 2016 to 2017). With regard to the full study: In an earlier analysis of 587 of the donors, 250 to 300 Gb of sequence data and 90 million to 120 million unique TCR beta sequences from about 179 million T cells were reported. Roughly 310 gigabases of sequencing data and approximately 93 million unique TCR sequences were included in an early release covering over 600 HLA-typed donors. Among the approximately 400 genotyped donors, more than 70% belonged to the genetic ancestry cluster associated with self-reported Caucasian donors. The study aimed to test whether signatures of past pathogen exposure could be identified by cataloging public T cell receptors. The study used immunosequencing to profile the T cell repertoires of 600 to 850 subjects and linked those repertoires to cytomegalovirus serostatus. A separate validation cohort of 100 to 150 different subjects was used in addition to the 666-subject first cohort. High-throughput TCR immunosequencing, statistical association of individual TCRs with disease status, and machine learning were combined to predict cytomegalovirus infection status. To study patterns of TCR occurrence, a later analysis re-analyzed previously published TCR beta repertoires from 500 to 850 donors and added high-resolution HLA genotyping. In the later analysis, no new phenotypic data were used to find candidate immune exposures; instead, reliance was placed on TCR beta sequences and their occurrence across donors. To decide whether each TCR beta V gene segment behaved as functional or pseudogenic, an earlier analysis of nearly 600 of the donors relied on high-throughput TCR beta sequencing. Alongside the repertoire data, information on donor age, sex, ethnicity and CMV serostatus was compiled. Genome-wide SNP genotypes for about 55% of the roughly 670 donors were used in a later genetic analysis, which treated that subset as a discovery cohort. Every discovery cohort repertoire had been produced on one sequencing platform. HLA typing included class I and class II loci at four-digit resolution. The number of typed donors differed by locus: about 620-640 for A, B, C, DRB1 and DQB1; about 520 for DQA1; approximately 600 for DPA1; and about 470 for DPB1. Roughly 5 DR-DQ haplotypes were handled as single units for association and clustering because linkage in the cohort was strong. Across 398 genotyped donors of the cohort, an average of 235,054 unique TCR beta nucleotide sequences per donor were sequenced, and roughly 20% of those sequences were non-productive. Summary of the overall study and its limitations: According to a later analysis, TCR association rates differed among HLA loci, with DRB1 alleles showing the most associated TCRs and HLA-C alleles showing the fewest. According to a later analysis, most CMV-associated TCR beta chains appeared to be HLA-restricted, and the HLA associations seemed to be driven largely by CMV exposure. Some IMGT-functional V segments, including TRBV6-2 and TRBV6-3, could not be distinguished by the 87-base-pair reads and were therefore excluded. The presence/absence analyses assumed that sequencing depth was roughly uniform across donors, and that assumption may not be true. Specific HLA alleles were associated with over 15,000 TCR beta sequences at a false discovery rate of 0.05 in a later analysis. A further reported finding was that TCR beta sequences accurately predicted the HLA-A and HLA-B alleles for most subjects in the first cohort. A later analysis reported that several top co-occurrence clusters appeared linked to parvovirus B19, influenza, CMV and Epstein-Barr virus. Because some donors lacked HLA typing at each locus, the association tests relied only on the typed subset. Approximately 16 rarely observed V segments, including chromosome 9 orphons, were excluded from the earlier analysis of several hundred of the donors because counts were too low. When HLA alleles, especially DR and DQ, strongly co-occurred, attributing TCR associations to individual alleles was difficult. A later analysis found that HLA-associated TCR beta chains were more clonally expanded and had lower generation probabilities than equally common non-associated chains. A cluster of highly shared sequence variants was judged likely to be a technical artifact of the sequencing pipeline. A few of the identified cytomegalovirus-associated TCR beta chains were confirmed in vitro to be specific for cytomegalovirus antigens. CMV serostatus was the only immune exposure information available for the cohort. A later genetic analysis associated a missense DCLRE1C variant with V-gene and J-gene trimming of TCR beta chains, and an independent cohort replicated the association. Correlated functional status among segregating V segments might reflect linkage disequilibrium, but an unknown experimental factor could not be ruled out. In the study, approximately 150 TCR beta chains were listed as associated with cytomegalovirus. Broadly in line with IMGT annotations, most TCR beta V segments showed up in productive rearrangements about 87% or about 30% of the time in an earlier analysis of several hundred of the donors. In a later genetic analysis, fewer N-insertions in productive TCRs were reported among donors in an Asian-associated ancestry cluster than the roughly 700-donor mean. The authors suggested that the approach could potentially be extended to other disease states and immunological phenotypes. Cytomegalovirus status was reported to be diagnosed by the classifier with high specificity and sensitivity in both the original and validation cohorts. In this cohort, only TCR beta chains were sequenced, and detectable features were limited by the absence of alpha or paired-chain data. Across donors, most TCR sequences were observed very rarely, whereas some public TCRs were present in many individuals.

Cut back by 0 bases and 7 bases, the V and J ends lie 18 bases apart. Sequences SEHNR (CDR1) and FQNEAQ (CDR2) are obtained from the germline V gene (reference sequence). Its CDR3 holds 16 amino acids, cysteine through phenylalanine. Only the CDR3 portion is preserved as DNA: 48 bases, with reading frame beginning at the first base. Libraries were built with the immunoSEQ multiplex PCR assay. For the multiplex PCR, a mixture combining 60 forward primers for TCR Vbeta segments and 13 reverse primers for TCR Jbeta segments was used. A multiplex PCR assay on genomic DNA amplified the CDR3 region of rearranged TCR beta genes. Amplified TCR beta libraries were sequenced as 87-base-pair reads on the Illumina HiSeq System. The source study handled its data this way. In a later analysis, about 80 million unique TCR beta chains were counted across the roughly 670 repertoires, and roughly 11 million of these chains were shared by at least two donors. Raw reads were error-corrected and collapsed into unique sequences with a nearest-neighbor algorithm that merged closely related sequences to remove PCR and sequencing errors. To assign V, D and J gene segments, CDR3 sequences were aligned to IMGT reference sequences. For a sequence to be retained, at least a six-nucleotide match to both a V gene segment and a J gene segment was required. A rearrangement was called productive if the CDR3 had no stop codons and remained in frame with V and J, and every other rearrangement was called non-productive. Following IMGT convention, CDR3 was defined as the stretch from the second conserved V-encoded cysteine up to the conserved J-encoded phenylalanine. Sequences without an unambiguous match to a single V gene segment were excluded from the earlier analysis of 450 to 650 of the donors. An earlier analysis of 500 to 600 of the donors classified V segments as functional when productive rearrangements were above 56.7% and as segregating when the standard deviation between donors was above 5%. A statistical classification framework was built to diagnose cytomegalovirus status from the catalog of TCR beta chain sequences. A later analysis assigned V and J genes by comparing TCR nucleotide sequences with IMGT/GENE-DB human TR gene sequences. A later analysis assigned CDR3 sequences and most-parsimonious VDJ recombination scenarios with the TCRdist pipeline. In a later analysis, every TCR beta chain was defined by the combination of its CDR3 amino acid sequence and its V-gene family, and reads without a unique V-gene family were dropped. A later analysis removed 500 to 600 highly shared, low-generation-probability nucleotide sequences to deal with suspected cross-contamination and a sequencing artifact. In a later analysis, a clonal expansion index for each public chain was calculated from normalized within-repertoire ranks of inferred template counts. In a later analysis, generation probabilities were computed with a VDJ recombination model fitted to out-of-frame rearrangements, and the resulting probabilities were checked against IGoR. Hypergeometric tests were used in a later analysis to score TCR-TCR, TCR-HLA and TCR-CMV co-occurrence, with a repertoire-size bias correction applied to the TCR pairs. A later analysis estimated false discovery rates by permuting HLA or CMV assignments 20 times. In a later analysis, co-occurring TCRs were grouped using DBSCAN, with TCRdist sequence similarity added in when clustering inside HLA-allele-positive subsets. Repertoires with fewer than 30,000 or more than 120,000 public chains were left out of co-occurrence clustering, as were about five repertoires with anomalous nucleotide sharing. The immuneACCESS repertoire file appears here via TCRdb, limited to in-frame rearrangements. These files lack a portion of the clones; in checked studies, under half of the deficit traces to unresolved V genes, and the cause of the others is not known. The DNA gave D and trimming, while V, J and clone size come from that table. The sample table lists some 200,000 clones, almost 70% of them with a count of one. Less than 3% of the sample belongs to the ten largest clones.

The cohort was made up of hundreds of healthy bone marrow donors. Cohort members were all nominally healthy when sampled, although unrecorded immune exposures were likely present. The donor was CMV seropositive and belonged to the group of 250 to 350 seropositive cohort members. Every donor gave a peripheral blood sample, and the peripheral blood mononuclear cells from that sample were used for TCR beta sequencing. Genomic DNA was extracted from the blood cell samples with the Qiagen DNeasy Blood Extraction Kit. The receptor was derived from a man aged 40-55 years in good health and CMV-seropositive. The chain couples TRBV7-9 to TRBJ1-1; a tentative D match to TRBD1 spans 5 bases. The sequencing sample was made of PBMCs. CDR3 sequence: CASSLAADTELFEAFF. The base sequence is TGTGCCAGCAGCTTAGCGGCGGACACTGAATTGTTTGAAGCTTTCTTT.